Following are 30 T cell receptor beta chains from one sample sequenced in a study of vaccination effects on CD4 cells after COVID-19. ViraFEST used viral peptide pools to expand antigen-specific CD4+ T cells before sequencing. It was after more than 8 days of culture that CD4+ T cells were isolated. Their SARS-CoV-2 infection, verified by PCR, occurred between March and December 2020. Clones were read by immunoSEQ multiplex PCR, and TCRdb kept only the in-frame ones, dropping some. The sample yields 60,000 to 75,000 clones, around 70% seen once. No cognate antigen is known for these TCRs. This specimen consisted of CD4+ T cells from PBMCs cultured with HIV peptides, obtained before COVID-19 vaccination. The subset was: HIV-1 Nef peptide pool negative control/reference culture. Receptors were obtained from a human donor who had a prior SARS-CoV-2 infection.

This clone was observed a handful of times. The gene calls are TRBV19 and TRBJ1-3, with TRBD1 as a possible D gene (5 bases). V lost 5 bases to trimming and J lost 1 base, with 15 bases between them. Germline CDR1 is LNHDA and CDR2 is SQIVND (reference sequence). The CDR3 has 16 residues. CDR3 DNA: TGTGCCAGTAGTGGAGGGGTGAGCCGGTCTGGAAACACCATATATTTT. Translation: CASSGGVSRSGNTIYF.

The rearrangement uses TRBV5-5 and TRBJ2-7, with D maybe TRBD1 (5 bases). The CDR3 consists of 15 residues. The V end was cut by 0 bases, the J end by 1 base, with 11 bases between. Germline loops: CDR1 SGHKS, CDR2 YYEKEE (reference sequence). The CDR3 protein is CASSLAPDSSYEQYF. The CDR3 nucleotides read TGTGCCAGCAGCTTGGCCCCCGACAGTTCCTACGAGCAGTACTTC.

The genes are TRBV12-5 and TRBJ2-5; D is unresolved. The CDR3 totals 13 residues. Trimming took off 6 bases at V and 2 bases at J, with 10 bases between the two ends. The germline gives CDR1 LGHNT, CDR2 FRNRAP. This chain's CDR3 is CASGGSGQETQYF. For the CDR3, the DNA is TGTGCTAGTGGGGGCAGTGGGCAAGAGACCCAGTACTTC.

V usage is TRBV5-1 and J usage is TRBJ2-5; D is unclear. This CDR3 spans 11 amino acids. The ends were cut back, 4 bases at V and 2 bases at J, with 3 bases in the middle. Germline CDR1 SGHRS, CDR2 YFSETQ. CDR3 amino acids: CASSEQETQYF. As DNA, the CDR3 is TGCGCCAGCAGCGAACAAGAGACCCAGTACTTC.

V usage is TRBV11-3 and J usage is TRBJ1-1; the D is unclear. V gave up 1 base and J gave up 6 bases, with 15 bases separating them. The germline CDR1 and CDR2 sequences are SGHNT and YENEEA. This CDR3 is built from 15 residues. CDR3 residues: CASSLVGSTAAEAFF. The CDR3 bases are TGTGCCAGCAGCTTAGTTGGGTCTACGGCCGCTGAAGCTTTCTTT.

This clone was observed a single time. The gene calls are TRBV11-3 and TRBJ2-1, with D perhaps matching TRBD2 (6 bases). The CDR3 has 16 amino acids. V lost 5 bases and J 4 bases, leaving 18 bases between the germline ends. CDR1 and CDR2 (germline): SGHNT, YENEEA. As DNA, the CDR3 is TGTGCCAGCAGCCTACTCTCTAGCGCCCTTTACAATGAGCAGTTCTTC. As protein: CASSLLSSALYNEQFF.

This sequence joins TRBV4-3 and TRBJ2-3, with D tentatively TRBD1 (5 bases). The CDR3 has 15 residues. Trimming cost V 1 base and J 1 base, with 9 bases left between them. Germline CDR1 LGHNA, CDR2 YSLEER. The CDR3 spells CASSQAQERTDTQYF. The CDR3 region has the DNA TGCGCCAGCAGCCAAGCACAGGAGCGCACAGATACGCAGTATTTT.

The chain couples TRBV4-3 to TRBJ2-6; D is undetermined. CDR1 is LGHNA, CDR2 YSLEER, per germline. The CDR3 totals 15 residues. Trimming took off 4 bases at V and 0 bases at J, with 7 bases between the two ends. CDR3 DNA: TGCGCCAGCAGCCCCACCCCCTCTGGGGCCAACGTCCTGACTTTC. Translating it yields CASSPTPSGANVLTF.

The V gene is TRBV7-9, the J gene TRBJ2-7; D might be TRBD2 (5 bases). Trimming took off 1 base at V and 4 bases at J, with 11 bases between the two ends. From germline, CDR1 is SEHNR and CDR2 FQNEAQ (reference sequence). This CDR3 is 14 amino acids long. CDR3 amino acids: CASSLGGVRYEQYF. In DNA, the CDR3 is TGTGCCAGCAGCTTAGGGGGAGTACGGTACGAGCAGTACTTC.

This clone has a handful of counts. The chain recombines TRBV11-2 with TRBJ2-7; 10 bases fit TRBD2. After removal of 6 bases from V and 6 bases from J, the junction contained 8 bases not matched to a gene. CDR1 and CDR2 (germline): SGHAT, FQNNGV. This CDR3 is 14 amino acids long. CDR3 in amino acids: CASRAGTSVGEQYF. DNA for the CDR3: TGTGCCAGCAGAGCCGGGACTAGCGTAGGCGAGCAGTACTTC.

In DNA form, the CDR3 reads TGTGCCAGCAGACCACAGGGGGGCGAGCAGTACTTC. Its protein is CASRPQGGEQYF. The chain recombines TRBV6-6 with TRBJ2-7, with TRBD1 matching over 8 bases. The CDR3 is made up of 12 amino acids. The trim removed 6 bases at V and 6 bases at J, leaving 4 bases unmatched. Per germline, CDR1 MNHNY and CDR2 SVGAGI (reference sequence).

V and J are TRBV4-2 and TRBJ2-3; 10 nucleotides match TRBD2. V shed 4 bases and J 2 bases; nucleotides not matched to a gene: 9. The length of the CDR3 is 17 residues. Germline V CDR1 and CDR2: LGHNA, YNFKEQ. Written as DNA, the CDR3 is TGTGCCAGCAGCCCGCATCTAGCGGGGGCTATCACAGATACGCAGTATTTT. Amino acid sequence: CASSPHLAGAITDTQYF.

This clone has more than one count but fewer than ten. V gene TRBV29-1 combines with J gene TRBJ1-2, with D possibly being TRBD1 (5 bases). Germline V lookup: CDR1 SQVTM, CDR2 ANQGSEA. The CDR3 is made up of 18 amino acids. V dropped 5 bases and J dropped 8 bases, with 33 bases sitting between them. The CDR3, as DNA: TGCAGCGTTCCCCGGGGCCTCCAGGGACCTACACTTCGCTGGGGCTACACCTTC. This translates into CSVPRGLQGPTLRWGYTF.

This chain joins TRBV5-1 and TRBJ2-7; either TRBD1 or TRBD2 may supply D (5 bases each). Between the trimmed V and J ends, which lost 4 bases and 7 bases, there was a span of 21 bases. The CDR3 consists of 15 residues. Germline V CDR1 and CDR2: SGHRS, YFSETQ. CDR3 in DNA: TGCGCCAGCAGCCCGACCCGTGGGACCACGGGGGAGCAGTACTTC. Translation: CASSPTRGTTGEQYF.

The chain carries TRBV27 and TRBJ2-1, with 7 bases matching TRBD1. The trim removed 5 bases at V and 13 bases at J, leaving 8 bases unmatched. Germline V gene sequence: CDR1 MNHEY, CDR2 SMNVEV (reference sequence). The CDR3 contains 12 residues. The CDR3 loop is CASSRPDRLQFF. In nucleotides, the CDR3 is TGTGCCAGCAGTCGACCGGACAGGTTACAGTTCTTC.

The chain joins TRBV2 to TRBJ1-6; 7 bases map to TRBD1. Losses at the gene ends were 4 bases for V and 9 bases for J; bases not matched to a gene: 9. Germline-derived CDR1 and CDR2 are SNHLY and FYNNEI. This CDR3 has 15 residues. The DNA of the CDR3 is TGTGCCAGCAGTGGACAGGGTTTTGGGAGTTCACCCCTCCACTTT. This encodes CASSGQGFGSSPLHF.

The chain is built from TRBV11-2 and TRBJ2-5, with a possible D match to TRBD2 (5 bases). Germline V gene sequence: CDR1 SGHAT, CDR2 FQNNGV. CDR3 length equals 12 residues. The V gene lost 5 bases and the J gene lost 4 bases, with 8 bases spanning the gap. The CDR3 nucleotides are TGTGCCAGCAGCCCGGGATTAGAGACCCAGTACTTC. Protein: CASSPGLETQYF.

This clone was counted a few times. The chain has TRBV10-3 and TRBJ2-7; 11 bases line up with TRBD2. Germline V gives CDR1 ENHRY, CDR2 SYGVKD. With V trimmed by 3 bases and J by 12 bases, 10 bases remained unmatched. The CDR3 is made up of 14 amino acids. The CDR3 reads CAISEGTSGEQRYF. The CDR3 DNA reads as TGTGCCATCAGTGAAGGGACTAGCGGAGAGCAGAGGTACTTC.

This clone was counted between two and nine times. V is TRBV7-3 and J is TRBJ2-1; D ambiguous. CDR3 length: 13 residues. V gave up 5 bases and J gave up 5 bases, with 10 bases separating them. The V gene's germline CDR1 is SGHTA and CDR2 FQGTGA. The CDR3 DNA sequence: TGTGCCAGCAGCACCTCTAGGAACAATGAGCAGTTCTTC. This sequence encodes CASSTSRNNEQFF.

The chain has TRBV24-1 and TRBJ2-3; D remains ambiguous. Germline V gene lookup returns CDR1 KGHDR and CDR2 SFDVKD. The length of the CDR3 is 13 residues. CDR3 protein: CAAQRYLTDTQYF. The CDR3 bases are TGTGCTGCGCAACGGTATCTTACAGATACGCAGTATTTT.

The CDR3, as DNA: TGTGCCAGCAGCGAGGACGGTTATCAGCCCCAGCATTTT. Protein: CASSEDGYQPQHF. The chain joins TRBV28 to TRBJ1-5; unclear D gene. Germline CDR1 MDHEN, CDR2 SYDVKM. V was pared by 6 bases and J by 5 bases, with 11 bases between. This CDR3 is built from 13 residues.

The rearrangement uses TRBV20-1 and TRBJ2-1, with a tentative D call TRBD2 (6 bases). CDR1 is DFQATT and CDR2 is SNEGSKA in the germline V gene (reference sequence). This CDR3 comprises 14 residues. Between the trimmed V and J ends, which lost 3 bases and 5 bases, there was a span of 14 bases. The CDR3 bases are TGCAGTGCTAGTCGGGGGAGTCTGAACAATGAGCAGTTCTTC. Translating it yields CSASRGSLNNEQFF.

The V and J genes are TRBV7-2 and TRBJ1-1, with D possibly being TRBD1 (6 bases). The CDR3 runs to 14 residues. Per the germline V gene, CDR1 is SGHTA and CDR2 is FQGNSA. The V and J ends lost 5 bases and 1 base respectively, with 11 bases between them. CDR3: CASSMGTWNTEAFF. DNA of the CDR3: TGTGCCAGCAGCATGGGGACATGGAACACTGAAGCTTTCTTT.

The rearrangement links TRBV4-2 to TRBJ2-3, with a possible D match to TRBD2 (5 bases). Deletions cut 5 bases from V and 5 bases from J, with 20 bases between. The CDR3 runs 16 residues. Germline CDR1 and CDR2: LGHNA and YNFKEQ. CDR3 nucleotides: TGTGCCAGCAGCTCCTCCCCCAGAGGGTTTGGAGATACGCAGTATTTT. This translates into CASSSSPRGFGDTQYF.

The chain recombines TRBV19 with TRBJ1-1, with a weak D call TRBD1 (5 bases). Germline CDR1 and CDR2: LNHDA and SQIVND (reference sequence). Trimming cost V 3 bases and J 0 bases, with 11 bases left between them. The CDR3 covers 15 residues. Written as DNA, the CDR3 is TGTGCCAGTAGTATTACAGGTAACATGAACACTGAAGCTTTCTTT. This codes for CASSITGNMNTEAFF.

This clone occurred once. This rearrangement joins TRBV11-3 to TRBJ2-1; TRBD2 agrees at 7 bases. This CDR3 comprises 14 residues. V trimming: 4 bases; J trimming: 7 bases; junction bases outside the gene matches: 7. Germline values: CDR1 SGHNT, CDR2 YENEEA. The CDR3 sequence: CASSSTSVTNEQFF. CDR3 bases: TGTGCCAGCAGCTCTACTAGCGTCACGAATGAGCAGTTCTTC.

The chain has TRBV12-3 or TRBV12-4 and TRBJ1-2; 7 nucleotides match TRBD1. The CDR3 loop spans 13 amino acids. V trimming: 5 bases; J trimming: 4 bases; junction bases outside the gene matches: 4. The CDR3 sequence is CASSTGERYGYTF. The CDR3 DNA follows: TGTGCCAGCAGTACAGGGGAACGCTATGGCTACACCTTC.

This rearrangement joins TRBV9 to TRBJ1-5; 7 bases match TRBD1. V trimming: 3 bases; J trimming: 0 bases; junction bases outside the gene matches: 3. The germline V gene has CDR1 SGDLS and CDR2 YYNGEE. CDR3 length: 15 residues. The CDR3 reads CASSGGTDSNQPQHF. Written as DNA, the CDR3 is TGTGCCAGCAGCGGTGGGACAGATAGCAATCAGCCCCAGCATTTT.

This clone has only a few counts. The chain joins TRBV11-2 to TRBJ2-2; D possibly corresponds to TRBD2 (6 bases). Trimming removed 1 base at V and 6 bases at J, with 6 bases between. CDR1 is SGHAT, CDR2 FQNNGV, per germline. The CDR3 extends over 13 amino acids. Here the CDR3 reads CASSLGGAGELFF. In DNA, the CDR3 is TGTGCCAGCAGCTTAGGGGGGGCCGGGGAGCTGTTTTTT.

The chain employs TRBV3-1 (or the pseudogene TRBV3-2) and TRBJ1-2; D remains ambiguous. Germline CDR1 reads LGHDT; CDR2 reads YNNKEL (reference sequence). This CDR3 is built from 13 residues. The V and J ends lost 3 bases and 6 bases respectively, with 11 bases between them. CDR3 amino acids: CASSHFEGDGYTF. The CDR3 DNA reads as TGTGCCAGCAGCCATTTTGAGGGCGATGGCTACACCTTC.